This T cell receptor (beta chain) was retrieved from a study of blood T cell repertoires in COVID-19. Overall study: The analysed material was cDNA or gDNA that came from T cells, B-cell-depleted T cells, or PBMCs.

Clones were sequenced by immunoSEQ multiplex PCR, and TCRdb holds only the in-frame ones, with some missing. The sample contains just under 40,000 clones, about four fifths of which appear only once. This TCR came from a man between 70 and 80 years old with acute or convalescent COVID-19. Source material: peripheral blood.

The CDR3 DNA is TGCGCCAGCAGCCAAGACCGGCTAGCGGGAGTAATAGGCACCGGGGAGCTGTTTTTT. Its translation is CASSQDRLAGVIGTGELFF. This sequence joins TRBV4-1 and TRBJ2-2, with TRBD2 identical over 10 bases. Trimming at V came to 0 bases and at J to 4 bases, leaving 11 bases not matched to a gene. The CDR3 has 19 residues. Germline assignment: CDR1 MGHRA and CDR2 YSYEKL.